This T cell receptor (beta chain) was obtained from a study of long-term antiretroviral therapy in people with HIV. Study findings and constraints: Samples were collected from the mid-2000s to the late 2010s under possibly less effective ART regimens. ART preceded a rise in diversity that nonetheless stayed lower than in transplant donor controls. Adherence to ART, viral resistance and therapy changes lacked any data.

Samples were assayed with immunoSEQ v3.0 at survey level. Per-sample targets for sequencing were roughly 35,000-55,000 T-cell genomes. Here immunoSEQ multiplex PCR was the method, and the copy in TCRdb shows in-frame clones only, minus some. This repertoire shows approximately 17,000 clones, roughly four fifths found once; its top ten account for 15%. This CDR3 contains 14 residues. The germline V gene has CDR1 MNHNS and CDR2 SASEGT. V lost 7 bases to trimming and J lost 8 bases, with 17 bases between them. As for this clone: Its antigen is still unknown.

The rearrangement links TRBV6-1 to TRBJ1-4, with a tentative D call TRBD1 (5 bases). This receptor was obtained from a woman between 45 and 65 years old with HIV. This material consisted of unsorted PBMCs, taken roughly 2.4 years before starting antiretroviral therapy. Here the CDR3 reads CASTGGRTTEKLFF. The CDR3 region has the DNA TGTGCCAGCACCGGAGGGAGGACAACCGAAAAACTGTTTTTT.